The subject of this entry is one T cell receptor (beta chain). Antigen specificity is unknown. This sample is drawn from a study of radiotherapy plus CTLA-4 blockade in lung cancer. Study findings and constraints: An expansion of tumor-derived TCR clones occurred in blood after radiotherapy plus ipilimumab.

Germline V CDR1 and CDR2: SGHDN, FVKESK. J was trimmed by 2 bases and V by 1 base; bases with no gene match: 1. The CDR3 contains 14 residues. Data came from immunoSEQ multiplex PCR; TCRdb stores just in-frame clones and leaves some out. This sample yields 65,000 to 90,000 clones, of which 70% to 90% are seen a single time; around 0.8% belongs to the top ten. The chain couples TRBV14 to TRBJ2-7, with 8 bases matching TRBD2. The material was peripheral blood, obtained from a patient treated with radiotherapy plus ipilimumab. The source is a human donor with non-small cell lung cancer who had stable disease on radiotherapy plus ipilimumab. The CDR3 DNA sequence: TGTGCCAGCAGCCAAGCGGGAGGGACCTACGAGCAGTACTTC. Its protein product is CASSQAGGTYEQYF.